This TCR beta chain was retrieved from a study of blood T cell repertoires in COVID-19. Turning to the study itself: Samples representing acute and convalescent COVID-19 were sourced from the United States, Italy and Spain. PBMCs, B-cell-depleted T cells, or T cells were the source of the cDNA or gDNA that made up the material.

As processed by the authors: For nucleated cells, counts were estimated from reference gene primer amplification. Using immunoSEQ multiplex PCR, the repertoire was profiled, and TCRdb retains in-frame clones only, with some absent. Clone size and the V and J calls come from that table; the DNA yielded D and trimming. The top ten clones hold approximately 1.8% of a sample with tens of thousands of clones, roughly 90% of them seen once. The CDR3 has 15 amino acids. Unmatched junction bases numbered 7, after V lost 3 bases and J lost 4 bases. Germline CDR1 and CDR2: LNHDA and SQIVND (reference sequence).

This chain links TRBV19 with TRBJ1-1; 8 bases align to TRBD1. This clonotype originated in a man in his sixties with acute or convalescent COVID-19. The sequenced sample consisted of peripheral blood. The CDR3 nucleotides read TGTGCCAGTAGTATTCTGGGACAGGCCGTCACTGAAGCTTTCTTT. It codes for CASSILGQAVTEAFF.